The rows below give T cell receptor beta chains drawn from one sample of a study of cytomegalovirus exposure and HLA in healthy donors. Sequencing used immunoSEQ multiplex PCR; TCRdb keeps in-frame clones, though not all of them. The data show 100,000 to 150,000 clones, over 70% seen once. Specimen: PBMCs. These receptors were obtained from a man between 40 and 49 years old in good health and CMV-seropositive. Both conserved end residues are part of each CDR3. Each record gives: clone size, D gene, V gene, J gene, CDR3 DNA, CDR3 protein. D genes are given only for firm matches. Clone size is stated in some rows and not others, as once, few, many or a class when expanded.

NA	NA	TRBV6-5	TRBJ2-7	TGTGCCAGCACGGGGCGGGGGCACTCCTACGAGCAGTACTTC	CASTGRGHSYEQYF
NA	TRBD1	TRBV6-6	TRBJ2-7	TGTGCCAGCACCACCGGGACAGGGACACGCGAGCAGTACTTC	CASTTGTGTREQYF
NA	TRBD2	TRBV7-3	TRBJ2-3	TGTGCCAGCGGGAGGGCCAGGGATACGCAGTATTTT	CASGRARDTQYF
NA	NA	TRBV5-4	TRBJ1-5	TGTGCCAGCAGTATAAATAATCAGCCCCAGCATTTT	CASSINNQPQHF
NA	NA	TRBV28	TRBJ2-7	TGTGCCAGCAGTTTATGGGGCGCGAGCTCCTACGAGCAGTACTTC	CASSLWGASSYEQYF
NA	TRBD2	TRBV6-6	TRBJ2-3	TGTGCCAGCTCTTTGAGGCGGGAGTCAGATACGCAGTATTTT	CASSLRRESDTQYF
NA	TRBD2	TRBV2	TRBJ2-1	TGTGCCAGCAGTGAAGGACTAGCGGGGGGCCTGATATACAATGAGCAGTTCTTC	CASSEGLAGGLIYNEQFF
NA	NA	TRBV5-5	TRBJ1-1	TGTGCCAGCAGCACGATACCGAGGACTGAAGCTTTCTTT	CASSTIPRTEAFF
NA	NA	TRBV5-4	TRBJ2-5	TGTGCCAGCAGCTCCCAAGGACAGCCCCAAGAGACCCAGTACTTC	CASSSQGQPQETQYF
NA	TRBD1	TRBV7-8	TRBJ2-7	TGTGCCAGCAGCAGAGGGACAGGGGGGTCCTACGAGCAGTACTTC	CASSRGTGGSYEQYF
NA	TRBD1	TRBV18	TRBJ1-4	TGTGCCAGCTCCCGACAGGGGGCGGGTGAAAAACTGTTTTTT	CASSRQGAGEKLFF
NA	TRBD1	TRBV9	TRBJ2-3	TGTGCCAGCAGAGGGGACAGGGGGCAGGGAGATACGCAGTATTTT	CASRGDRGQGDTQYF
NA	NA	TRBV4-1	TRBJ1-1	TGCGCCAGCAGCCAAGATAGAGATACTGAAGCTTTCTTT	CASSQDRDTEAFF
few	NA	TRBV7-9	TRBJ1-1	TGTGCCAGCAGCTTAGCGGGCCCTAAGAACACTGAAGCTTTCTTT	CASSLAGPKNTEAFF
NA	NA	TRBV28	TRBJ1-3	TGTGCCAGCAGTCTCACCGGGGAAGCTGGAAACACCATATATTTT	CASSLTGEAGNTIYF
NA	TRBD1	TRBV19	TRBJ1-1	TGTGCCAGTAGTTTGAGTACAGGGGGCGGAACTGAAGCTTTCTTT	CASSLSTGGGTEAFF
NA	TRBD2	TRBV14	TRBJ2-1	TGTGCCAGCAGCCCCGGACTAGCGGGAGTTTCTGAGTTCTTC	CASSPGLAGVSEFF
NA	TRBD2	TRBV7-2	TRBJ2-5	TGTGCCAGCAGCTTAGCCGCTAGCGGGAGCGGAGAGACCCAGTACTTC	CASSLAASGSGETQYF
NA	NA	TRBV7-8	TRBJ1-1	TGTGCCAGCAGCTTACTGGCAGGGCAGGCTTTCTTT	CASSLLAGQAFF
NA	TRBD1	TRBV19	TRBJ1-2	TGTGCCAGTAGTATAGGCTCCGGGACAGGGGACTATGGCTACACCTTC	CASSIGSGTGDYGYTF
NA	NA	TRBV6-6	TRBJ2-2	TGTGCCAGCAGTTACCCGACAGGAAACACCGGGGAGCTGTTTTTT	CASSYPTGNTGELFF
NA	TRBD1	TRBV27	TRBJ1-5	TGTGCCAGCAGTCTTCGGACAGGGGAGCAGCCCCAGCATTTT	CASSLRTGEQPQHF
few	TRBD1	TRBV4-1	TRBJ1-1	TGCGCCAGCAGCCAGCAGGGGGCTGGGAACACTGAAGCTTTCTTT	CASSQQGAGNTEAFF
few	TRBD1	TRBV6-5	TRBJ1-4	TGTGCCAGCAGTCAGGGGGGAGAGGGTGAAAAACTGTTTTTT	CASSQGGEGEKLFF
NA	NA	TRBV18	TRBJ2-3	TGTGCCAGCTCACAAGGGAGCGGGTTGCCGGATACGCAGTATTTT	CASSQGSGLPDTQYF
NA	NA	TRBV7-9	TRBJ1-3	TGTGCCAGCAGCTTAGGTGCAGGGAGAAACACCATATATTTT	CASSLGAGRNTIYF
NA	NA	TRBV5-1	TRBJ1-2	TGCGCCAGCAGCTCCAGGGGAGAAGGTGGTACCTTC	CASSSRGEGGTF
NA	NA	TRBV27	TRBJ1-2	TGTGCCAGCCGAGGGGGGGCGAGGGGCTACACCTTC	CASRGGARGYTF
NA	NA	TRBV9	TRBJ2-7	TGTGCCAGCAGCGTAGAGGGGGGGCCAGAGGGAGAGCAGTACTTC	CASSVEGGPEGEQYF
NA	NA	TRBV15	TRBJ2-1	TGTGCCACCGGGAAGGGACATTGGAATGAGCAGTTCTTC	CATGKGHWNEQFF
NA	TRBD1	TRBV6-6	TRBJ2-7	TGTGCCACCGGGACAGGGGCCTACGAGCAGTACTTC	CATGTGAYEQYF
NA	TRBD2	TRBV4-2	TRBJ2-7	TGTGCCAGCAGCCAAGAAATGGCTGGACTAGGAACTAACGAGCAGTACTTC	CASSQEMAGLGTNEQYF
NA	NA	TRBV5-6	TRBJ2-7	TGTGCCAGCAGCTTGGGCCACGAGCAGTACTTC	CASSLGHEQYF
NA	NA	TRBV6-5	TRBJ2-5	TGTGCCAGCAGTTACACCCCAGCGGGCCAAGAGACCCAGTACTTC	CASSYTPAGQETQYF
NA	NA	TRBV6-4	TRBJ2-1	TGTGCCAGCAGTGACTCTGTCAGAAGCGATGAGCAGTTCTTC	CASSDSVRSDEQFF
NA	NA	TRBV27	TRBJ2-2	TGTGCCAGCAGTTTTATGCGCGAGACCGGGGAGCTGTTTTTT	CASSFMRETGELFF
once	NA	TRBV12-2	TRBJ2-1	TGTGCAAGTCGCTTCCACGGACTAGCGATCTCGGCTGAGCAGTTCTTC	CASRFHGLAISAEQFF
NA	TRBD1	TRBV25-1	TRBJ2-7	TGTGCCAGCAGTCGGGGGACAGGGCGCTACGAGCAGTACTTC	CASSRGTGRYEQYF
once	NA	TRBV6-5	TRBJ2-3	TGCACCACCCTAATAGCGGCCCCGGATACGCAGTATTTT	CTTLIAAPDTQYF
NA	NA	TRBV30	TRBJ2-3	TGTGCCTGGAGGGGTCTAGAGACAGATACGCAGTATTTT	CAWRGLETDTQYF
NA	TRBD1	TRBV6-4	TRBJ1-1	TGTGCCAGCAGTCTACAGGGGCGGAACACTGAAGCTTTCTTT	CASSLQGRNTEAFF
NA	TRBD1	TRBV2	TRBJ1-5	TGTGCCAGCAGGGACGGCGGGACAGGGAGTCAGCCCCAGCATTTT	CASRDGGTGSQPQHF
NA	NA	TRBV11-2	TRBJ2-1	TGTGCCAGCAGCCTTGAGTCCAATGAGCAGTTCTTC	CASSLESNEQFF
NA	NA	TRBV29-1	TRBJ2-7	TGCAGCGTGGAGGTAAATCGATACGAGCAGTACTTC	CSVEVNRYEQYF
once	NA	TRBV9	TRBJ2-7	TGTGCCAGCAGCGTAGCCGGCCAGGGGGAGCAGTACTTC	CASSVAGQGEQYF
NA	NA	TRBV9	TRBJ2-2	TGTGCCAGCAGCGTACTAGCGAAGAACACCGGGGAGCTGTTTTTT	CASSVLAKNTGELFF
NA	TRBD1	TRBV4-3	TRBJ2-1	TGCGCCAGCAGCCATTGGGACAGGGAAACCGATGAGCAGTTCTTC	CASSHWDRETDEQFF
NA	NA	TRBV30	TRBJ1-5	TGTGCCTGGGGGCCGGGGGAGGCTCAGCCCCAGCATTTT	CAWGPGEAQPQHF
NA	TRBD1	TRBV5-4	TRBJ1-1	TGTGCCAGCAGCGGGGACAGGGGCTCTGAAGCTTTCTTT	CASSGDRGSEAFF
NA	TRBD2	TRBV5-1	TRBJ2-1	TGCGCCAGCAGCTTGGCTAGCGGGGAGTACAATGAGCAGTTCTTC	CASSLASGEYNEQFF
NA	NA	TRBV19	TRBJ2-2	TGTGCCAGCCTTCGGGGCACCGGGGAGCTGTTTTTT	CASLRGTGELFF
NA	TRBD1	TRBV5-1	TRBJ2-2	TGCGCCAGCAGCCGTGGGGGACAGGGGAACACCGGGGAGCTGTTTTTT	CASSRGGQGNTGELFF
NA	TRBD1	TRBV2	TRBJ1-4	TGTGCCAGCAGAACAGGGGGAACTAATGAAAAACTGTTTTTT	CASRTGGTNEKLFF